These 18 T cell receptor beta chains came from one sample sequenced in a study of blood T cells in healthy people across ages. A second PCR of 7 to 11 cycles used a sample-barcoded 5' primer and a J-beta primer mix. MiXCR, applied by TCRdb to the 5' RACE reads, yields one record per CDR3 protein. Here the sample spans 700,000 or so distinct CDR3 sequences, 22% being singletons. Sequencing input: blood. The receptors originated from a man aged 65 to 79 in good health.

V and J are TRBV19 and TRBJ2-1; 9 nucleotides match TRBD2. There are 14 residues in the CDR3. V trimming: 4 bases; J trimming: 5 bases; junction bases outside the gene matches: 3. From germline, CDR1 is LNHDA and CDR2 SQIVND (reference sequence). The DNA for the CDR3 is TGTGCCAGTAGTACTAGCGGGACGAACAATGAGCAGTTCTTC. Its translation is CASSTSGTNNEQFF.

This clonotype was counted a few times. This sequence joins TRBV7-9 and TRBJ1-2, with D unresolved. V lost 7 bases and J lost 2, with 29 bases in between. Germline CDR1 SEHNR, CDR2 FQNEAQ (reference sequence). The CDR3 runs to 19 residues. In DNA form, the CDR3 reads TGTGCCAGCATCGGATGGGATGAGAGGTCTAAGACCTACAACTATGGCTACACCTTC. This gives the protein CASIGWDERSKTYNYGYTF.

The chain carries TRBV7-7 and TRBJ1-5, with D possibly matching TRBD1 (5 bases). CDR3 length equals 13 residues. The V gene lost 6 bases and the J gene lost 6 bases, with 12 bases spanning the gap. Germline CDR1 and CDR2: SSHAT and FNYEAQ (reference sequence). The CDR3 coding sequence is TGTGCCAGCAGTCTGGGACCTTTTCAGCCCCAGCATTTT. Translating it yields CASSLGPFQPQHF. Together with reference TRBV7-7 and TRBJ1-5, the CDR3 gives the full variable domain: GAGVSQSPRYKVTKRGQDVTLRCDPISSHATLYWYQQALGQGPEFLTYFNYEAQPDKSGLPSDRFSAERPEGSISTLTIQRTEQRDSAMYRCASSLGPFQPQHFGDGTRLSIL.

This clonotype was recorded many times. Here the CDR3 reads CSASSGGVYNEQFF. CDR3 bases: TGCAGTGCTTCTAGCGGGGGGGTCTACAATGAGCAGTTCTTC. The V and J genes are TRBV20-1 and TRBJ2-1; 12 nucleotides match TRBD2. The CDR3 is made up of 14 amino acids. From germline, CDR1 is DFQATT and CDR2 SNEGSKA (reference sequence). V gave up 5 bases and J gave up 3 bases; unmatched junction bases: 2.

In the case of this clonotype: A read error may account for a junction end that differs from germline. The chain joins TRBV12-3 or TRBV12-4 to TRBJ1-2; D may be TRBD1 (5 bases). The CDR3 is 12 amino acids. CDR3 loop: CASSSRGYAYTF. The CDR3, as DNA: TGTGCCAGCAGTTCCCGGGGCTATGCCTACACCTTC.

In this sample, this clonotype turned up a few times. The chain employs TRBV29-1 and TRBJ1-3; 8 bases line up with TRBD1. The CDR3 contains 12 residues. Germline V gives CDR1 SQVTM, CDR2 ANQGSEA. The junction had 2 bases not matched to a gene; V was cut back by 6 bases and J by 4 bases. DNA of the CDR3: TGCAGCGTACAGGGGGGAGGAAACACCATATATTTT. The encoded protein is CSVQGGGNTIYF.

This clonotype was counted a few times. The chain employs TRBV4-1 and TRBJ2-7; D is ambiguous. The CDR3 loop spans 14 amino acids. Germline assignment: CDR1 MGHRA and CDR2 YSYEKL. Trimming left V 0 bases short and J 4 bases short, with 10 bases between. The CDR3 nucleotides read TGCGCCAGCAGCCAAGATATTGTGGGATACGAGCAGTACGTC. It codes for CASSQDIVGYEQYV.

The chain employs TRBV20-1 and TRBJ1-6; D gene unclear. With 3 bases removed from V and 12 bases from J, the gap between germline ends came to 9 bases. Per germline, CDR1 DFQATT and CDR2 SNEGSKA (reference sequence). The CDR3 consists of 11 residues. For the CDR3, the DNA is TGCAGTGCTAGCCCTCAAGTACCCCTCCACTTT. Translated: CSASPQVPLHF.

This clonotype was detected a few times. This chain links TRBV12-3 or TRBV12-4 with TRBJ1-2; D is unresolved. V was cut by 6 bases and J by 1 base, with 9 bases left in between. This CDR3 contains 13 residues. In DNA, the CDR3 is TGTGCCAGCAGCACCGTGATTAACTATGGCTACACCTTC. Encoded protein: CASSTVINYGYTF.

This clonotype has a handful of counts. V is TRBV18 and J is TRBJ1-3; D remains ambiguous. With 4 bases removed from V and 6 bases from J, the gap between germline ends came to 10 bases. The CDR3 loop spans 13 amino acids. Germline CDR1 KGHSH, CDR2 LQKENI. The CDR3 loop is CASSLPGLNTIYF. DNA for the CDR3: TGTGCCAGCTCACTACCGGGCCTAAACACCATATATTTT.

In this sample, this clonotype turned up a few times. The V call is TRBV19, the J call TRBJ2-1; 10 bases line up with TRBD2. V lost 6 bases to trimming and J lost 0 bases; unmatched junction nucleotides: 5. The CDR3 has 16 residues. Germline lookup yields CDR1 LNHDA and CDR2 SQIVND (reference sequence). The CDR3: CASSPLAGRSYNEQFF. CDR3 sequence (DNA): TGTGCCAGTAGCCCACTAGCGGGACGCTCCTACAATGAGCAGTTCTTC.

This clonotype has just one count. V usage is TRBV6-5 and J usage is TRBJ1-1, with D unresolved. This CDR3 is 13 amino acids long. Looked up from germline, CDR1 is MNHEY and CDR2 is SVGAGI. Between the trimmed V and J ends, which lost 2 bases and 4 bases, there was a span of 8 bases. This CDR3 reads CASSYARVTEAFF. In nucleotides, the CDR3 is TGTGCCAGCAGTTACGCTAGGGTCACTGAAGCTTTCTTT.

The table lists this clonotype with a count of one. The genes are TRBV5-1 and TRBJ2-5; the D gene is possibly TRBD2 (5 bases). TRBJ2-1 matches the DNA end more closely, so the J call is doubtful. This CDR3 is 15 amino acids long. Germline V gene data show CDR1 as SGHRS and CDR2 as YFSETQ. The CDR3 here is CASSSTSGPNNEQFF. The CDR3 nucleotides read TGCGCCAGCAGCTCAACTAGTGGGCCGAACAATGAGCAGTTCTTC.

In this sample, this clonotype turned up many times. This chain uses TRBV20-1 with TRBJ2-3, with 13 bases matching TRBD2. With 5 bases clipped from V and 0 bases from J, the junction kept 2 bases outside the gene matches. CDR3 length equals 15 residues. Per the germline V gene, CDR1 is DFQATT and CDR2 is SNEGSKA (reference sequence). CDR3 region: CSAWTSGGSTDTQYF. The CDR3 nucleotides read TGCAGTGCTTGGACTAGCGGGGGTAGCACAGATACGCAGTATTTT.

In this sample, this clonotype turned up many times. V and J are TRBV20-1 and TRBJ1-2; D remains unclear. This CDR3 comprises 11 residues. CDR1 DFQATT and CDR2 SNEGSKA come from the germline V gene (reference sequence). The CDR3 DNA sequence: TGCAGCGTTGGAGGGAACTATGGCTACACCTTC. This encodes CSVGGNYGYTF.

This clonotype occurred many times. The gene calls are TRBV7-2 and TRBJ2-4; 9 bases line up with TRBD1. From germline, CDR1 is SGHTA and CDR2 FQGNSA. This CDR3 has 18 residues. The ends lost 5 bases at V and 0 bases at J; junction bases unmatched: 11. The CDR3 sequence is CASSRRDRETVAKNIQYF. CDR3 DNA: TGTGCCAGCAGCCGCCGGGACAGGGAAACTGTAGCCAAAAACATTCAGTACTTC.

This clonotype was seen more than once but under ten times. CDR3 in amino acids: CASSLFGDRDTDTQYF. Written as DNA, the CDR3 is TGTGCCAGCAGCCTTTTTGGGGACAGGGACACAGATACGCAGTATTTT. V usage is TRBV7-6 and J usage is TRBJ2-3; 9 nucleotides align to TRBD1. The CDR3 totals 16 residues. Germline V gives CDR1 SGHVS, CDR2 FNYEAQ. V gave up 5 bases and J gave up 2 bases; unmatched junction bases: 8.

This clonotype was seen a few times. The chain carries TRBV7-2 and TRBJ2-1, with a tentative D call TRBD1 (5 bases). Trimming cost V 1 base and J 6 bases, with 10 bases left between them. Per germline, CDR1 SGHTA and CDR2 FQGNSA. The CDR3 sequence is 14 residues long. CDR3 residues: CASSLGQIGNEQFF. The CDR3, as DNA: TGTGCCAGCAGCTTAGGACAGATCGGCAATGAGCAGTTCTTC. Based on the CDR3 plus reference TRBV7-2 and TRBJ2-1, the full variable domain is GAGVSQSPSNKVTEKGKDVELRCDPISGHTALYWYRQSLGQGLEFLIYFQGNSAPDKSGLPSDRFSAERTGGSVSTLTIQRTQQEDSAVYLCASSLGQIGNEQFFGPGTRLTVL.